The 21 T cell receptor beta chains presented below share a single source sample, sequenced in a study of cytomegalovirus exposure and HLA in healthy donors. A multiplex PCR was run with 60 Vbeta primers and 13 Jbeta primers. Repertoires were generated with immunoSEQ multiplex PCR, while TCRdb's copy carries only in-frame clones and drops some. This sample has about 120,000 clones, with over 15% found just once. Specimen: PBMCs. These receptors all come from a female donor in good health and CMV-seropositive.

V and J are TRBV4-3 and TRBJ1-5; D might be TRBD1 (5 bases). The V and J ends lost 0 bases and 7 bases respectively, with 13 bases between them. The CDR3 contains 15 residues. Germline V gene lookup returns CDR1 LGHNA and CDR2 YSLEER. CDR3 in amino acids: CASSQDRAGYQPQHF. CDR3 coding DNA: TGCGCCAGCAGCCAAGATCGGGCAGGGTACCAGCCCCAGCATTTT.

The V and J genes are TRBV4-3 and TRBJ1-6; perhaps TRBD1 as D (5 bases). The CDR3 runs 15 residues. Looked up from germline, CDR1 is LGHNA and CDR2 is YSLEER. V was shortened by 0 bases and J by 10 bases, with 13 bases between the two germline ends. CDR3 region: CASSQERERGSPLHF. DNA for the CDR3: TGCGCCAGCAGCCAAGAAAGGGAAAGGGGCTCACCCCTCCACTTT.

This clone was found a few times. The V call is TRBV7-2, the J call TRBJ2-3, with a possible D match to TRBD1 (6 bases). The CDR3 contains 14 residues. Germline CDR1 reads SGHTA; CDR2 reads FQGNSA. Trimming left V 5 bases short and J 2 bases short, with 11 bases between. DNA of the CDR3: TGTGCCAGCAGCCCGGGACACAACACAGATACGCAGTATTTT. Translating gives CASSPGHNTDTQYF. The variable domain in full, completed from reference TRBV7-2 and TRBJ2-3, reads GAGVSQSPSNKVTEKGKDVELRCDPISGHTALYWYRQSLGQGLEFLIYFQGNSAPDKSGLPSDRFSAERTGGSVSTLTIQRTQQEDSAVYLCASSPGHNTDTQYFGPGTRLTVL.

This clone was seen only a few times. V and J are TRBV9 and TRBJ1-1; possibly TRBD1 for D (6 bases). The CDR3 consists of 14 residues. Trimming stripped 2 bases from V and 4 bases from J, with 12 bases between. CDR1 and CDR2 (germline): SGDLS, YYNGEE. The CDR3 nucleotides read TGTGCCAGCAGCGTGGACAGTTTGGCCACTGAAGCTTTCTTT. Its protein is CASSVDSLATEAFF.

As DNA, the CDR3 is TGTGCCAGCAGACTCCGGGACAGGGAGAGTTCGGGCTACACCTTC. Translation: CASRLRDRESSGYTF. The V gene is TRBV6-4, the J gene TRBJ1-2; 9 bases match TRBD1. From germline, CDR1 is MRHNA and CDR2 SNTAGT. The CDR3 loop spans 15 amino acids. V shed 6 bases and J 8 bases; nucleotides not matched to a gene: 13.

The DNA of the CDR3 is TGTGCCAGCAGCTTGTCCAGGACAGGCCCCGGGGCACCCCTCCACTTT. It yields the protein CASSLSRTGPGAPLHF. The chain recombines TRBV5-4 with TRBJ1-6, with 7 bases that match TRBD1. The junction had 12 bases not matched to a gene; V was cut back by 1 base and J by 11 bases. Germline CDR1 is SGHNT and CDR2 is YYREEE (reference sequence). This CDR3 has 16 residues.

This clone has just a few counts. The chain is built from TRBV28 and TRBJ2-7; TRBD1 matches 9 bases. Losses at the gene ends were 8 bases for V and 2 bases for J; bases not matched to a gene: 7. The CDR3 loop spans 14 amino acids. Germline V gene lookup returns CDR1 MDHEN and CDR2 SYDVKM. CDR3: CASATGQGPYEQYF. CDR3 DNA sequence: TGTGCCAGCGCGACGGGACAGGGTCCCTACGAGCAGTACTTC. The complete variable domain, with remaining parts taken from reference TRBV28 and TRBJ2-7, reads DVKVTQSSRYLVKRTGEKVFLECVQDMDHENMFWYRQDPGLGLRLIYFSYDVKMKEKGDIPEGYSVSREKKERFSLILESASTNQTSMYLCASATGQGPYEQYFGPGTRLTVT.

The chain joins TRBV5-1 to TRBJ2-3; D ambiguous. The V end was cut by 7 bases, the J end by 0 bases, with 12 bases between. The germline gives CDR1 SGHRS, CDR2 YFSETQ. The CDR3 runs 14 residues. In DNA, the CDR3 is TGCGCCAGCTGCCCCTCCTACAGCACAGATACGCAGTATTTT. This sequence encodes CASCPSYSTDTQYF.

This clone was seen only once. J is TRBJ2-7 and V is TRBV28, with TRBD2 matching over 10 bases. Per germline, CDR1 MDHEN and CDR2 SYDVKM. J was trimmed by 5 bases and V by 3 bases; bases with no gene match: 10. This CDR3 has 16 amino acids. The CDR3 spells CASSLVNGLAGDEQYF. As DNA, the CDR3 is TGTGCCAGCAGTTTGGTTAACGGGCTAGCGGGGGACGAGCAGTACTTC.

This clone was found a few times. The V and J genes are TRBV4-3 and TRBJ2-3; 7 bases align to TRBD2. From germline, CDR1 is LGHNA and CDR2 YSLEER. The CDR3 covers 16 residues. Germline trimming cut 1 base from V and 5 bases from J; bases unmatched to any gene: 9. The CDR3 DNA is TGCGCCAGCAGCCAAGGTTCCGCGGGAGCGATAGATACGCAGTATTTT. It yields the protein CASSQGSAGAIDTQYF.

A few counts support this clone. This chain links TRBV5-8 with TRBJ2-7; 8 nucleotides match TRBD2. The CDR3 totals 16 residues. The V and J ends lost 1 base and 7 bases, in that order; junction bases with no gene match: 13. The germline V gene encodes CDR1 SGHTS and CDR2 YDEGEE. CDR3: CASSLRRGAGSGEQYF. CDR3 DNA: TGTGCCAGCAGCTTGAGGCGGGGGGCAGGGTCGGGTGAGCAGTACTTC.

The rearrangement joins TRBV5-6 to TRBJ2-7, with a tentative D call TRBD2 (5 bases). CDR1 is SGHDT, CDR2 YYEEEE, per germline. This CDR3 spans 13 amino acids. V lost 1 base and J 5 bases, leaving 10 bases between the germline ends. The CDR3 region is CASSLSWRDEQYF. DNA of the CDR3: TGTGCCAGCAGCTTGTCCTGGCGGGACGAGCAGTACTTC.

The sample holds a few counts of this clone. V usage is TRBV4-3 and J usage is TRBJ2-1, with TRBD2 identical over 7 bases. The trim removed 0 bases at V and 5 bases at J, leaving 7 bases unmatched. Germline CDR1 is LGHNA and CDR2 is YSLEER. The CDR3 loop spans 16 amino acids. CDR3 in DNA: TGCGCCAGCAGCCAAGATAGGTCTAGCGGAGACAATGAGCAGTTCTTC. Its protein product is CASSQDRSSGDNEQFF.

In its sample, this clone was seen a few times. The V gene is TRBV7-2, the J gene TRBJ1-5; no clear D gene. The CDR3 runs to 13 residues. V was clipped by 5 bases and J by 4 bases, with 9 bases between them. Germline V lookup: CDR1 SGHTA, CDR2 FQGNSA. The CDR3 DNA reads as TGTGCCAGCAGCCGGACGGGAAATCAGCCCCAGCATTTT. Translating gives CASSRTGNQPQHF.

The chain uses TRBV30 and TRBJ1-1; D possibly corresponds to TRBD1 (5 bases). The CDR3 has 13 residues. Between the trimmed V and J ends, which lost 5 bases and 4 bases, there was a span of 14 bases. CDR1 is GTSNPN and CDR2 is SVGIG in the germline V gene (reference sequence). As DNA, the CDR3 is TGTGCCTGGGGGTGGAGGGGCGGCACTGAAGCTTTCTTT. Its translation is CAWGWRGGTEAFF.

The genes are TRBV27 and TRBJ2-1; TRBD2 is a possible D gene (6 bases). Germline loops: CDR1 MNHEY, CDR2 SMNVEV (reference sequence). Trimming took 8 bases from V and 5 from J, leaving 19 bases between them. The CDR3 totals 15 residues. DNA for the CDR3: TGTGCCAGCGGGGACTCTGCCCGTATGGACAATGAGCAGTTCTTC. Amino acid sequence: CASGDSARMDNEQFF.

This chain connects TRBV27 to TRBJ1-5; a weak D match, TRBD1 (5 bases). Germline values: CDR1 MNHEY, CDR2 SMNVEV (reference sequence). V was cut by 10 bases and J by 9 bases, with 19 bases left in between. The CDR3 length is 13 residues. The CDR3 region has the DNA TGTGCCACTGGAAACTCACATCAGGGGCCCCAGCATTTT. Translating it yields CATGNSHQGPQHF.

The CDR3 spells CASSKLGGQETQYF. The CDR3 coding sequence is TGCGCCAGCAGCAAACTCGGCGGACAAGAGACCCAGTACTTC. The J gene is TRBJ2-5, the V gene TRBV5-1; D remains ambiguous. Deletions cut 4 bases from V and 2 bases from J, with 12 bases between. This CDR3 has 14 amino acids. CDR1 and CDR2 (germline): SGHRS, YFSETQ. The full variable domain, with the rest looked up from reference TRBV5-1 and TRBJ2-5, is KAGVTQTPRYLIKTRGQQVTLSCSPISGHRSVSWYQQTPGQGLQFLFEYFSETQRNKGNFPGRFSGRQFSNSRSEMNVSTLELGDSALYLCASSKLGGQETQYFGPGTRLLVL.

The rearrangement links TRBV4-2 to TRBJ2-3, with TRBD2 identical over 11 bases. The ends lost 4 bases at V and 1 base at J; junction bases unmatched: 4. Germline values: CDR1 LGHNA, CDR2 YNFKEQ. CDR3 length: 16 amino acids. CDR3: CASSPRLAGRTDTQYF. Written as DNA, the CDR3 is TGTGCCAGCAGCCCAAGACTAGCGGGGCGCACAGATACGCAGTATTTT.

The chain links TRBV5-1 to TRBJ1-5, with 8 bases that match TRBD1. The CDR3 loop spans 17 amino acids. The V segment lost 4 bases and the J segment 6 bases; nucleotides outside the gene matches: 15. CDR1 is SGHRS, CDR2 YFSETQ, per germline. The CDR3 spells CASSLRKKQGESQPQHF. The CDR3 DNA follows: TGCGCCAGCAGCCTGCGGAAGAAACAGGGGGAGAGTCAGCCCCAGCATTTT.

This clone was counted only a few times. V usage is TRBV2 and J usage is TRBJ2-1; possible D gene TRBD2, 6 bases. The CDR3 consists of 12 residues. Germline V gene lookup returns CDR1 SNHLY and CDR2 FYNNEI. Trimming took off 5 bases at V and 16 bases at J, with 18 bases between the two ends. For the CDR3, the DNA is TGTGCCAGCAGTACACCCTCTAGCGTGTTATTCTTC. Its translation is CASSTPSSVLFF.